These T cell receptor beta chains were read from a single sample in a study of CD8+ T cells in alopecia areata. Method: immunoSEQ multiplex PCR; TCRdb's copy keeps in-frame clones and lacks some. The table records 150,000 to 200,000 clones, 50% to 65% of them present only once. This sample comprised CD4+ T cells sorted from blood, obtained at week 24, from a patient treated with tofacitinib. The receptor set was obtained from a human donor with alopecia areata. Both conserved end residues are part of each CDR3. D genes are given only for firm matches. Clone size, where shown, is once, few, many, or a class for clones that have expanded.

cdr3_nt: TGTGCCAGCAGCCAAGCCCTCGTAGATACGCAGTATTTT; cdr3_aa: CASSQALVDTQYF; clone_size: NA; cdr3_length: 13; v_call: TRBV14; j_call: TRBJ2-3; d_call: NA
cdr3_nt: TGTGCCTGGAGCCACAGGGGGCCGGGGAACTATGGCTACACCTTC; cdr3_aa: CAWSHRGPGNYGYTF; clone_size: NA; cdr3_length: 15; v_call: TRBV30; j_call: TRBJ1-2; d_call: TRBD1
cdr3_nt: TGCGCCAGCAGCTTGGATCAGAACCCACCCCTCCACTTT; cdr3_aa: CASSLDQNPPLHF; clone_size: NA; cdr3_length: 13; v_call: TRBV5-1; j_call: TRBJ1-6; d_call: NA
cdr3_nt: TGTGCCATCGGGGACGGACAGCGCAATCAGCCCCAGCATTTT; cdr3_aa: CAIGDGQRNQPQHF; clone_size: NA; cdr3_length: 14; v_call: TRBV10-3; j_call: TRBJ1-5; d_call: NA
cdr3_nt: TGTGCCAGCAGTGAACGTGACGTACGGGATACGCAGTATTTT; cdr3_aa: CASSERDVRDTQYF; clone_size: NA; cdr3_length: 14; v_call: TRBV2; j_call: TRBJ2-3; d_call: NA
cdr3_nt: TGCAGCGGGGGAAGGGGAGAGACCCAGTACTTC; cdr3_aa: CSGGRGETQYF; clone_size: NA; cdr3_length: 11; v_call: TRBV29-1; j_call: TRBJ2-5; d_call: NA
cdr3_nt: TGTGCCAGCAGCTTAGTGCGGTTAAGGTCAGATCAGCCCCAGCATTTT; cdr3_aa: CASSLVRLRSDQPQHF; clone_size: NA; cdr3_length: 16; v_call: TRBV7-2; j_call: TRBJ1-5; d_call: NA
cdr3_nt: TGTGCCTGGAGGGGGGCCGGGACGGTACTCTCTGGGGCCAACGTCCTGACTTTC; cdr3_aa: CAWRGAGTVLSGANVLTF; clone_size: NA; cdr3_length: 18; v_call: TRBV30; j_call: TRBJ2-6; d_call: NA
cdr3_nt: TGTGCCAGCAGCACACAGACCGCAACTAATGAAAAACTGTTTTTT; cdr3_aa: CASSTQTATNEKLFF; clone_size: many; cdr3_length: 15; v_call: TRBV7-9; j_call: TRBJ1-4; d_call: NA
cdr3_nt: TGTGCCAGCAGCTCGACTAGATCCGGGGAGCTGTTTTTT; cdr3_aa: CASSSTRSGELFF; clone_size: NA; cdr3_length: 13; v_call: TRBV7-3; j_call: TRBJ2-2; d_call: NA
cdr3_nt: TGTGCCTGGGGAGACATGAACTATGGCTACACCTTC; cdr3_aa: CAWGDMNYGYTF; clone_size: NA; cdr3_length: 12; v_call: TRBV30; j_call: TRBJ1-2; d_call: NA
cdr3_nt: TGCGCCAGCAGCAGTCTAGCGGGGGCCTCTTATTCTGGGGCCAACGTCCTGACTTTC; cdr3_aa: CASSSLAGASYSGANVLTF; clone_size: NA; cdr3_length: 19; v_call: TRBV5-1; j_call: TRBJ2-6; d_call: TRBD2
cdr3_nt: TGCGCCAGCAGCCCGGGACAGAACACTGAAGCTTTCTTT; cdr3_aa: CASSPGQNTEAFF; clone_size: NA; cdr3_length: 13; v_call: TRBV5-1; j_call: TRBJ1-1; d_call: NA
cdr3_nt: TGTGCCTGGAGTCCCTCCCCCGGCGCCTACCCCTACGAGCAGTACTTC; cdr3_aa: CAWSPSPGAYPYEQYF; clone_size: NA; cdr3_length: 16; v_call: TRBV30; j_call: TRBJ2-7; d_call: NA
cdr3_nt: TGTGCCAGCAGCCGGACAGGGTTCGGCAATCAGCCCCAGCATTTT; cdr3_aa: CASSRTGFGNQPQHF; clone_size: NA; cdr3_length: 15; v_call: TRBV7-9; j_call: TRBJ1-5; d_call: TRBD1
cdr3_nt: TGTGCCAGCAGCGGACCATATAGCAATCAGCCCCAGCATTTT; cdr3_aa: CASSGPYSNQPQHF; clone_size: NA; cdr3_length: 14; v_call: TRBV9; j_call: TRBJ1-5; d_call: NA
cdr3_nt: TGCGCCAGCAGCTTGGGCCACACAGGGGGCAACTATGGCTACACCTTC; cdr3_aa: CASSLGHTGGNYGYTF; clone_size: few; cdr3_length: 16; v_call: TRBV5-1; j_call: TRBJ1-2; d_call: TRBD1
cdr3_nt: TGTGCCAGCAGACAGGACGGCTACGAGCAGTACTTC; cdr3_aa: CASRQDGYEQYF; clone_size: few; cdr3_length: 12; v_call: TRBV11-1; j_call: TRBJ2-7; d_call: NA
cdr3_nt: TGCGCCAGCAGCTTGGCCGGACAGGGGTATGAAAAACTGTTTTTT; cdr3_aa: CASSLAGQGYEKLFF; clone_size: NA; cdr3_length: 15; v_call: TRBV5-1; j_call: TRBJ1-4; d_call: TRBD1
cdr3_nt: TGCAGCGCCACCATCAAAGGGACAGGTTTTAATGAGCAGTTCTTC; cdr3_aa: CSATIKGTGFNEQFF; clone_size: NA; cdr3_length: 15; v_call: TRBV29-1; j_call: TRBJ2-1; d_call: TRBD1
cdr3_nt: TGTGCCTGGAGTCATTGGGGAGGGGGCGGAGAGACCCAGTACTTC; cdr3_aa: CAWSHWGGGGETQYF; clone_size: NA; cdr3_length: 15; v_call: TRBV30; j_call: TRBJ2-5; d_call: NA
cdr3_nt: TGTGCCAGCAGTCCACGGGCAGATACGCAGTATTTT; cdr3_aa: CASSPRADTQYF; clone_size: NA; cdr3_length: 12; v_call: TRBV2; j_call: TRBJ2-3; d_call: NA
cdr3_nt: TGCGCCAGCAGCTTGGATCCGAGACAGAATTCACCCCTCCACTTT; cdr3_aa: CASSLDPRQNSPLHF; clone_size: NA; cdr3_length: 15; v_call: TRBV5-1; j_call: TRBJ1-6; d_call: NA
cdr3_nt: TGTGCCAGCAGTTTCCTTGGACAAAGCTACACCTTC; cdr3_aa: CASSFLGQSYTF; clone_size: NA; cdr3_length: 12; v_call: TRBV27; j_call: TRBJ1-2; d_call: NA
cdr3_nt: TGTGCCAGCAGCCCCAAGCGGGGACACACAGATACGCAGTATTTT; cdr3_aa: CASSPKRGHTDTQYF; clone_size: NA; cdr3_length: 15; v_call: TRBV7-3; j_call: TRBJ2-3; d_call: NA
cdr3_nt: TGCGCCAGCAGCACAGAACTAGGTCGTCGCAATGAGCAGTTCTTC; cdr3_aa: CASSTELGRRNEQFF; clone_size: NA; cdr3_length: 15; v_call: TRBV5-1; j_call: TRBJ2-1; d_call: NA
cdr3_nt: TGTGCCAGCAGCTTGACTAGCGGGGAGACCCAGTACTTC; cdr3_aa: CASSLTSGETQYF; clone_size: NA; cdr3_length: 13; v_call: TRBV11-2; j_call: TRBJ2-5; d_call: TRBD2
cdr3_nt: TGTGCCAGCAGCCCTTCGACAGGATCGGACGAGCAGTACTTC; cdr3_aa: CASSPSTGSDEQYF; clone_size: few; cdr3_length: 14; v_call: TRBV7-8; j_call: TRBJ2-7; d_call: NA
cdr3_nt: TGCGCCAGCAGCCGCATCCGGACTCGTAATGAAAAACTGTTTTTT; cdr3_aa: CASSRIRTRNEKLFF; clone_size: few; cdr3_length: 15; v_call: TRBV4-1; j_call: TRBJ1-4; d_call: NA
cdr3_nt: TGTGCCAGCAGCTTATTGAACTCACCCCTCCACTTT; cdr3_aa: CASSLLNSPLHF; clone_size: NA; cdr3_length: 12; v_call: TRBV11-2; j_call: TRBJ1-6; d_call: NA
cdr3_nt: TGTGCCAGCAGCGACTGGGGACAGGGGGCTTACGAGCAGTACTTC; cdr3_aa: CASSDWGQGAYEQYF; clone_size: NA; cdr3_length: 15; v_call: TRBV5-6; j_call: TRBJ2-7; d_call: TRBD1
cdr3_nt: TGCAGCGCCAGGACAGGGAGGGGTGGAGGCTACACCTTC; cdr3_aa: CSARTGRGGGYTF; clone_size: NA; cdr3_length: 13; v_call: TRBV29-1; j_call: TRBJ1-2; d_call: TRBD1
cdr3_nt: TGTGCCAGCAGCCCGGGGGGACAGGGAGGCTATGGCTACACCTTC; cdr3_aa: CASSPGGQGGYGYTF; clone_size: NA; cdr3_length: 15; v_call: TRBV7-2; j_call: TRBJ1-2; d_call: TRBD1
cdr3_nt: TGTGCCAGCAGCTCCGGGGATGCAGTAACTCCGGACACTGAAGCTTTCTTT; cdr3_aa: CASSSGDAVTPDTEAFF; clone_size: NA; cdr3_length: 17; v_call: TRBV11-3; j_call: TRBJ1-1; d_call: NA
cdr3_nt: TGCAGCGGAGGACGGACGAACACCGGGGAGCTGTTTTTT; cdr3_aa: CSGGRTNTGELFF; clone_size: NA; cdr3_length: 13; v_call: TRBV29-1; j_call: TRBJ2-2; d_call: NA
cdr3_nt: TGTGCCAGCAGCCCGGGGTTTGGTAACACTGAAGCTTTCTTT; cdr3_aa: CASSPGFGNTEAFF; clone_size: NA; cdr3_length: 14; v_call: TRBV7-3; j_call: TRBJ1-1; d_call: NA
cdr3_nt: TGTGCCAGCTCATCGGGCCGGCCACCCCTCCACTTT; cdr3_aa: CASSSGRPPLHF; clone_size: NA; cdr3_length: 12; v_call: TRBV18; j_call: TRBJ1-6; d_call: NA
cdr3_nt: TGCAGCGTACAGAAGACCCAGTGGGGCACTGAAGCTTTCTTT; cdr3_aa: CSVQKTQWGTEAFF; clone_size: NA; cdr3_length: 14; v_call: TRBV29-1; j_call: TRBJ1-1; d_call: NA
cdr3_nt: TGTGCCAGCTCAGTCGAGGGGATGGGGAATCAGCCCCAGCATTTT; cdr3_aa: CASSVEGMGNQPQHF; clone_size: NA; cdr3_length: 15; v_call: TRBV18; j_call: TRBJ1-5; d_call: NA
cdr3_nt: TGCAGCGTTGAGTCGGGACTAGCGGGGCTGGAGACCCAGTACTTC; cdr3_aa: CSVESGLAGLETQYF; clone_size: NA; cdr3_length: 15; v_call: TRBV29-1; j_call: TRBJ2-5; d_call: TRBD2
cdr3_nt: TGTGCCAGCAGCGCCGGAACAGATACGCAGTATTTT; cdr3_aa: CASSAGTDTQYF; clone_size: NA; cdr3_length: 12; v_call: TRBV6-4; j_call: TRBJ2-3; d_call: NA
cdr3_nt: TGCACCAGCAGCCAAGAGTCGGGGGGGCCTGGGGAGACCCAGTACTTC; cdr3_aa: CTSSQESGGPGETQYF; clone_size: NA; cdr3_length: 16; v_call: TRBV1; j_call: TRBJ2-5; d_call: NA